This TCR beta chain emerged from a study of OX40 agonist ivuxolimab in advanced cancers. Study summary: As their treatment, patients were administered ivuxolimab, an agonistic anti-OX40 (CD134) antibody.

Germline V CDR1 and CDR2: SNHLY, FYNNEI. V gave up 6 bases and J gave up 4 bases, with 6 bases separating them. The CDR3 has 12 amino acids. This clone has a handful of counts. Repertoires were generated with immunoSEQ multiplex PCR, while TCRdb's copy carries only in-frame clones and drops some. The table shows over 55,000 clones, with approximately 89% occurring only once. Source: CD4+ or CD8+ T cells sorted from blood, taken in a trial of the OX40 agonist ivuxolimab. The sequence was obtained from an adult with an advanced solid tumor such as melanoma, head and neck, liver or kidney cancer. The chain is built from TRBV2 and TRBJ1-4; D unresolved. The DNA for the CDR3 is TGTGCCAGCAGGGTTAGTAATGAAAAACTGTTTTTT. The encoded protein is CASRVSNEKLFF.